This T cell receptor beta chain was documented in a study of STAT5B mutations in CD4+ large granular lymphocyte leukemia. Across the whole study: Among healthy donors, a particular HLA allele went with more CDR3 'QG' motifs.

The protocol was immunoSEQ multiplex PCR, while the TCRdb copy is restricted to in-frame clones and leaves out a portion. The table includes tens of thousands of clones, roughly 70% detected once. The germline V gene encodes CDR1 SGHNT and CDR2 YENEEA. The CDR3 spans 13 residues. Trimming took 0 bases from V and 4 from J, leaving 6 bases between them. The chain is built from TRBV11-3 and TRBJ1-1, with D uncertain. This receptor was obtained from a human donor in good health. The sequenced material came from CD4+ T cells from blood buffy coats. The CDR3 protein is CASSLERFTEAFF. CDR3 nucleotide sequence: TGTGCCAGCAGCTTAGAACGGTTCACTGAAGCTTTCTTT.